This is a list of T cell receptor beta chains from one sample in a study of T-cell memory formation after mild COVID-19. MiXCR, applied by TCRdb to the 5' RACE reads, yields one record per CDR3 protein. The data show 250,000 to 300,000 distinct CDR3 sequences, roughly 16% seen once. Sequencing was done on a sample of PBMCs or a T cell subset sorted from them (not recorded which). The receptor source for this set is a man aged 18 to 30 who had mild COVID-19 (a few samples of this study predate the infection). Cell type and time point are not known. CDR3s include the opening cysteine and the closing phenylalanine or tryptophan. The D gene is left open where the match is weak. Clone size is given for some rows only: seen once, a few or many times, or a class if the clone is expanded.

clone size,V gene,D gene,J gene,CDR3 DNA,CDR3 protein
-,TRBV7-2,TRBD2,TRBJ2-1,TGTGCCAGCGCAGCGGGGGGTTACAATGAGCAGTTCTTC,CASAAGGYNEQFF
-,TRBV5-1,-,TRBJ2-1,TGCGCCAGCAGCTTCGACTCTTTCTCCTACAATGAGCAGTTCTTC,CASSFDSFSYNEQFF
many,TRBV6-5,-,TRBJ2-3,TGTGCCAGCAGTAGGGTTCTTAGCACAGATACGCAGTATTTT,CASSRVLSTDTQYF
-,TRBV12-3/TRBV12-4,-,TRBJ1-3,TGTGCCAGCAGCACCCGGGTCGCCACTGGAAACACCATATATTTT,CASSTRVATGNTIYF
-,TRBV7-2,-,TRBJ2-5,TGTGCCAGCAGCTTCTCTTCGTCCTACCTGACTCGCCGGGGGGAGACCCAGTACTTC,CASSFSSSYLTRRGETQYF
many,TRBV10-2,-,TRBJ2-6,TGCGCCAGCAAAGTCTCTGGGGCCAACGTCCTGACTTTC,CASKVSGANVLTF
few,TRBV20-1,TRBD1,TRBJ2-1,TGCAGTGCCCTACGACAGGGGGTTTCCTACAATGAGCAGTTCTTC,CSALRQGVSYNEQFF
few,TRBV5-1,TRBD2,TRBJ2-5,TGCGCCAGCAGGCGCGGGGGATCAGAGACCCAGTACTTC,CASRRGGSETQYF
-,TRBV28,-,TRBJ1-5,TGTGCCAGCAGTTTAACATGTAGCAATCAGCCCCAGCATTTT,CASSLTCSNQPQHF
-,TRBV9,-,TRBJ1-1,TGTGCCAGCAGCGCAATTCAGGGGATGAACACTGAAGCTTTCTTT,CASSAIQGMNTEAFF
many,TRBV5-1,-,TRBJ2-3,TGCGCCAGCAGCCTGTGGGGGCCAGGGGATACGCAGTATTTT,CASSLWGPGDTQYF
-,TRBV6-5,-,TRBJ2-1,TGTGCCAGCAGTTACCTTCAGGGAAATGAGCAGTTCTTC,CASSYLQGNEQFF
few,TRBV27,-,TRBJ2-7,TGTGCCAGCAGTTTGGGGCCCTCCTACGAGCAGTACTTC,CASSLGPSYEQYF
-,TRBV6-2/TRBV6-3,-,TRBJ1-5,TGTGCCACGGGGATAGGGGCTAGCAATCAGCCCCAGCATTTT,CATGIGASNQPQHF
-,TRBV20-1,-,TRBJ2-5,TGCAGTGCTACGGACGTAAAATATTATCGGGCAGAGACCCAGTACTTC,CSATDVKYYRAETQYF
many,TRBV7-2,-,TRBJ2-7,TGTGCCAGCAGCCCCCGGACGCCTCGCAACTACGAGCAGTACTTC,CASSPRTPRNYEQYF
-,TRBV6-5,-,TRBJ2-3,TGTGCCAGCATGCGGGACAGAGGGCGCACAGATACGCAGTATTTT,CASMRDRGRTDTQYF
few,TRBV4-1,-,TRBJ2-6,TGCGCCAGCAGCCAAGGGAGCCAGGGTCGTTATGGGGCCAACGTCCTGACTTTC,CASSQGSQGRYGANVLTF
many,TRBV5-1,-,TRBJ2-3,TGCGCCAGCAGCTTGGAGGCTCCAGACACAGATACGCAGTATTTT,CASSLEAPDTDTQYF
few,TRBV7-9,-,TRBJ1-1,TGTGCCAGCAGCCCCGCAAGTGCGCCCACTGAAGCTTTCTTT,CASSPASAPTEAFF
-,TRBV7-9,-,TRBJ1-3,TGTGCCAGCACGCGGGGGCCCGGAAACACCATATATTTT,CASTRGPGNTIYF
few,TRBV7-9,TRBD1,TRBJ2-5,TGTGCCAGCAGCGCCCGGACAGGAGGAAGCCAAGAGACCCAGTACTTC,CASSARTGGSQETQYF
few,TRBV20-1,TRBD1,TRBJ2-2,TGCAGTGCTCATACCGGGACAGGGGCCACCGGGGAGCTGTTTTTT,CSAHTGTGATGELFF
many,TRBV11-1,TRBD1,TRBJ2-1,TGTGCCAGCAGCTTAGCTAAGTACAGGGGGATACTTGGATATGGCAATGAGCAGTTCTTC,CASSLAKYRGILGYGNEQFF
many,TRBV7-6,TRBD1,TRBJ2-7,TGTGCCAGCAGTCCACAGGGGGACGTCTCCTACGAGCAGTACTTC,CASSPQGDVSYEQYF
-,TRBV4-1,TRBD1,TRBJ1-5,TGCGCCAGCAGCCTAGCGGGACAGCACAATCAGCCCCAGCATTTT,CASSLAGQHNQPQHF
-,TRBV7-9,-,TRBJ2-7,TGTGCCAGCAGCCCCAGTCAGTACGAGCAGTACTTC,CASSPSQYEQYF
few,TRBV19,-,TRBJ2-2,TGTGCCAGTAGTATTCGGGACGGGGAGCTGTTTTTT,CASSIRDGELFF
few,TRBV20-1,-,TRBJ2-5,TGCAGTGCTAGAGCGGTAGCTAGCGAGACCCAGTACTTC,CSARAVASETQYF
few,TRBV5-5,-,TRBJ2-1,TGTGCCAGCAGCCCCAGACTAGACGGTGAGCAGTTCTTC,CASSPRLDGEQFF
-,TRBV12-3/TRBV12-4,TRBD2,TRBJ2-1,TGTGCCAGCAGTCCGGGGACTAGCGGGAGGATCTACAATGAGCAGTTCTTC,CASSPGTSGRIYNEQFF
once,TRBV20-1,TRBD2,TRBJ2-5,TGCAGTGCTACGGGGGGGGTAGAGACCCAGTACTTC,CSATGGVETQYF
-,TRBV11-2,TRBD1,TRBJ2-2,TGTGCCAGCAGCTTAACCCGGACAGGGCACACCGGGGAGCTGTTTTTT,CASSLTRTGHTGELFF
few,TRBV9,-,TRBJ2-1,TGTGCCAGCAGCCCTATGGACAGAAATGAGCAGTTCTTC,CASSPMDRNEQFF
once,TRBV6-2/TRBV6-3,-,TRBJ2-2,TGTGCCAGCAGTTTAGTGATCATGAACACCGGGGAGCTGTTTTTT,CASSLVIMNTGELFF
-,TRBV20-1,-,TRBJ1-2,TGCAGTGTCACCGGACAGTCCTATGGCTACACCTTC,CSVTGQSYGYTF
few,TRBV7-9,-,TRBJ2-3,TGTGCCAGCACCTTGGCAGGGTTTCCAGATACGCAGTATTTT,CASTLAGFPDTQYF
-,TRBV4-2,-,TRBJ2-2,TGTGCCAGCAGCCACCGAACCGGGGAGCTGTTTTTT,CASSHRTGELFF
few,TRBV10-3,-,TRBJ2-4,TGTGCCATCAGTCAACAGGGACTAGCCAAAAACATTCAGTACTTC,CAISQQGLAKNIQYF
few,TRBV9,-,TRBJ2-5,TGTGCCAGCAATCCGGGACCCATTTCGGAGACCCAGTACTTC,CASNPGPISETQYF
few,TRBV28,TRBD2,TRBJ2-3,TGTGCCAGCACCGCCGGGGGGGCTTGGCCAGATACGCAGTATTTT,CASTAGGAWPDTQYF
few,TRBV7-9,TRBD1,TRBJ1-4,TGTGCCAGCAGCCCCCGGAAGGGACAGGGCCCGCCACCCGAAAAACTGTTTTTT,CASSPRKGQGPPPEKLFF
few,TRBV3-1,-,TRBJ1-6,TGTGCCAGCAGCCCGCGGGGGTCGGTGGGTTCACCCCTCCACTTT,CASSPRGSVGSPLHF
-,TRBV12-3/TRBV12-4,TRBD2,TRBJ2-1,TGTGCCAGCAGCCCGGGGCCAGCGGGGAGGAAATACAATGAGCAGTTCTTC,CASSPGPAGRKYNEQFF
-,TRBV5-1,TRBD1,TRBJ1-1,TGCGCCAGCGCCCAAACAGGGGTCTCAGATGAAGCTTTCTTT,CASAQTGVSDEAFF
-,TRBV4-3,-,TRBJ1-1,TGCGCCAGCAGCCAAGGAGGAGGAATGGTGTACACTGAAGCTTTCTTT,CASSQGGGMVYTEAFF
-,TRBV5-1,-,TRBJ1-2,TGCGCCAGCAGCCCATGGGGGGGCGAACACACCTTC,CASSPWGGEHTF
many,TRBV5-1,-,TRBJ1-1,TGCGCCAGCAGCTCCGGACAGCCGAACACTGAAGCTTTCTTT,CASSSGQPNTEAFF
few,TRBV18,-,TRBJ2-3,TGTGCCAGCTCACCACGAAACGGGCTCGCAGATACGCAGTATTTT,CASSPRNGLADTQYF
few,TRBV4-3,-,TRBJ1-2,TGCGCCAGCAGCCAAGAGAAGACGTTGGGAGCTTATGGCTACACCTTC,CASSQEKTLGAYGYTF
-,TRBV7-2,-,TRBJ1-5,TGTGCCAGCAGCCGAGCAGGGATACATCAGCCCCAGCATTTT,CASSRAGIHQPQHF
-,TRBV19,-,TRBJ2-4,TGTGCCAGTAGACTGGCGGGGGCGGAAAACATTCAGTACTTC,CASRLAGAENIQYF
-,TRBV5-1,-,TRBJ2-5,TGCGCCAGCAGTCTTGGAAGGGACTCTCGTAGTCGGACCCAGTACTTC,CASSLGRDSRSRTQYF
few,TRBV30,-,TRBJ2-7,TGTGCCTGGACCCACAGGGCTACCTACGAGCAGTACTTC,CAWTHRATYEQYF